Shown below are 3 T cell receptor beta chains from a single sample sequenced in a study of siplizumab effects on memory and regulatory T cells. Measured with immunoSEQ multiplex PCR; TCRdb has only the in-frame clones, and not every one. The table has 90,000 to 120,000 clones, approximately 91% seen once. Input material: CD4+ T cells sorted from blood. The receptors come from a human donor in good health. Some clones in this sample may be carry-over from other donors' samples.

This chain links TRBV12-5 with TRBJ1-1, with a possible D match to TRBD1 (6 bases). Germline loops: CDR1 LGHNT, CDR2 FRNRAP. CDR3 length: 14 residues. The germline V and J ends were trimmed by 8 bases and 7 bases, with 20 bases remaining between them. CDR3 region: CASYFGDRGGEAFF. The CDR3 DNA is TGTGCTAGTTATTTTGGGGACCGAGGGGGTGAAGCTTTCTTT.

This clone was counted once. The chain joins TRBV11-1 to TRBJ2-7, with 7 positions matching TRBD1. The J segment lost 5 bases and the V segment lost 4 bases, leaving 5 bases of the junction unmatched. Looked up from germline, CDR1 is SGHAT and CDR2 is FQDESV (reference sequence). The CDR3 sequence is 13 residues long. The CDR3 sequence is CASSSRQGNEQYF. The CDR3 nucleotides are TGTGCCAGCAGCTCTCGACAGGGTAACGAGCAGTACTTC.

The chain couples TRBV19 to TRBJ2-1, with a possible D match to TRBD2 (5 bases). CDR3 length: 14 amino acids. CDR1 and CDR2 from the germline V gene are LNHDA and SQIVND (reference sequence). Trimming pared 2 bases from V and 5 bases from J, leaving 10 bases between. The CDR3 loop reads CASSISRENNEQFF. The DNA for the CDR3 is TGTGCCAGTAGTATATCGAGGGAAAACAATGAGCAGTTCTTC. Together with reference TRBV19 and TRBJ2-1, the CDR3 gives the full variable domain: DGGITQSPKYLFRKEGQNVTLSCEQNLNHDAMYWYRQDPGQGLRLIYYSQIVNDFQKGDIAEGYSVSREKKESFPLTVTSAQKNPTAFYLCASSISRENNEQFFGPGTRLTVL.